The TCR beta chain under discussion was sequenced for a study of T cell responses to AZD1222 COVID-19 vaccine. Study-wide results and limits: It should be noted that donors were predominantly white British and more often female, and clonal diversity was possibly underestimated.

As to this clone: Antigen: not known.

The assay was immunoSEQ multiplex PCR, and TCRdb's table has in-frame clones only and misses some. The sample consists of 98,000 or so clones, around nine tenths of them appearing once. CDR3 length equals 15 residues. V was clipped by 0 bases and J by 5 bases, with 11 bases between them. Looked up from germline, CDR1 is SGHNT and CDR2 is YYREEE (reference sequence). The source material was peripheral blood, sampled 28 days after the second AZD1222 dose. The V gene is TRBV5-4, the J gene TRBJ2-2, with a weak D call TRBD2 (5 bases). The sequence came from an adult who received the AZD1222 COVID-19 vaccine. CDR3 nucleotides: TGTGCCAGCAGCTTGGCTAGCCGTCTTACCGGGGAGCTGTTTTTT. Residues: CASSLASRLTGELFF. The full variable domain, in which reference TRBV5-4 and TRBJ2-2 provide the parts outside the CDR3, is ETGVTQSPTHLIKTRGQQVTLRCSSQSGHNTVSWYQQALGQGPQFIFQYYREEENGRGNFPPRFSGLQFPNYSSELNVNALELDDSALYLCASSLASRLTGELFFGEGSRLTVL.